This T cell receptor (beta chain) comes out of a study of blood T cell repertoires in COVID-19. Study-level information: The United States, Italy and Spain supplied acute and convalescent COVID-19 samples. The analysed material was cDNA or gDNA that came from T cells, B-cell-depleted T cells, or PBMCs.

Original analysis: Reference gene primer amplification gave nucleated cell count estimates. Some clones are missing from TCRdb's copy, which holds only in-frame ones; the method was immunoSEQ multiplex PCR. That table is the source of V, J and clone size, and D and trimming were worked out from the DNA. The sample consists of around 78,000 clones, more than 75% of them appearing once. V lost 3 bases and J lost 3; bases outside the gene matches: 6. Germline assignment: CDR1 SGDLS and CDR2 YYNGEE. The CDR3 has 15 amino acids. The source material was peripheral blood. The chain recombines TRBV9 with TRBJ2-1; 7 nucleotides line up with TRBD1. This receptor was obtained from a human donor in a cohort sampled during active COVID-19. In DNA form, the CDR3 reads TGTGCCAGCAGCGCTGAGGGACAGAACTACAATGAGCAGTTCTTC. As protein: CASSAEGQNYNEQFF.